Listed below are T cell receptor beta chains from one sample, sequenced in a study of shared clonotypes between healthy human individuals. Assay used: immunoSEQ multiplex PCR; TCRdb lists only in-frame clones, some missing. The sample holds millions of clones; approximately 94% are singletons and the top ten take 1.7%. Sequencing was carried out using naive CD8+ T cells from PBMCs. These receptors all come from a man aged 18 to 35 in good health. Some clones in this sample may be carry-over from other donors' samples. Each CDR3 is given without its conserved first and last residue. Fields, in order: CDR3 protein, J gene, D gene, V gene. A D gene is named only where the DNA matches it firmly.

CDR3 protein: ASSHLSTPLTEAF; J gene: TRBJ1-1; D gene: NA; V gene: TRBV14
CDR3 protein: ASSSGLAGGSTWETQY; J gene: TRBJ2-5; D gene: TRBD2; V gene: TRBV18
CDR3 protein: ASSPNRGRGTGELF; J gene: TRBJ2-2; D gene: TRBD1; V gene: TRBV6-4
CDR3 protein: ASSFGGSTDTQY; J gene: TRBJ2-3; D gene: NA; V gene: TRBV27
CDR3 protein: ASSFTTDTQY; J gene: TRBJ2-3; D gene: NA; V gene: TRBV28
CDR3 protein: ASSPWAPEMGYNEQF; J gene: TRBJ2-1; D gene: NA; V gene: TRBV7-6
CDR3 protein: ASSKSGPERTMNTEAF; J gene: TRBJ1-1; D gene: NA; V gene: TRBV21-1
CDR3 protein: ASSDGQFYGYT; J gene: TRBJ1-2; D gene: NA; V gene: TRBV2
CDR3 protein: ASSEYIATSYEQY; J gene: TRBJ2-7; D gene: NA; V gene: TRBV6-1
CDR3 protein: ASRVAGGSGELF; J gene: TRBJ2-2; D gene: TRBD1; V gene: TRBV7-9
CDR3 protein: ASSYSIGVGYT; J gene: TRBJ1-2; D gene: NA; V gene: TRBV6-6
CDR3 protein: ASSQSRTGELF; J gene: TRBJ1-4; D gene: TRBD1; V gene: TRBV16
CDR3 protein: ASSLVGDPYERY; J gene: TRBJ2-7; D gene: NA; V gene: TRBV13
CDR3 protein: ASSLFGGGTGELF; J gene: TRBJ2-2; D gene: NA; V gene: TRBV7-3
CDR3 protein: ASSLAPEGQGLRTEAF; J gene: TRBJ1-1; D gene: NA; V gene: TRBV7-6
CDR3 protein: ASSEWTISYEQY; J gene: TRBJ2-7; D gene: NA; V gene: TRBV2
CDR3 protein: ASSPGTSGPGEQY; J gene: TRBJ2-7; D gene: TRBD2; V gene: TRBV4-2
CDR3 protein: ASSLYRRLAGVPDNEQF; J gene: TRBJ2-1; D gene: TRBD2; V gene: TRBV28
CDR3 protein: ASSEYWTGSNYEQY; J gene: TRBJ2-7; D gene: TRBD1; V gene: TRBV2
CDR3 protein: ASSYPGPRLDTQY; J gene: TRBJ2-3; D gene: NA; V gene: TRBV11-2
CDR3 protein: ASSILASNEQF; J gene: TRBJ2-1; D gene: NA; V gene: TRBV19
CDR3 protein: ASSSPRQGPSYEQY; J gene: TRBJ2-7; D gene: TRBD1; V gene: TRBV7-9
CDR3 protein: ASSPYRESYNEQF; J gene: TRBJ2-1; D gene: NA; V gene: TRBV27
CDR3 protein: ASSVVDSGNTIY; J gene: TRBJ1-3; D gene: NA; V gene: TRBV9
CDR3 protein: ASSLGQGFYEQY; J gene: TRBJ2-7; D gene: TRBD1; V gene: TRBV6-6
CDR3 protein: ASSLIGLETQY; J gene: TRBJ2-5; D gene: NA; V gene: TRBV27
CDR3 protein: ASSYLAGSWNEQF; J gene: TRBJ2-1; D gene: TRBD2; V gene: TRBV6-5
CDR3 protein: ASSRTGTGAMNTEAF; J gene: TRBJ1-1; D gene: TRBD1; V gene: TRBV5-1
CDR3 protein: ASTSEGFEQY; J gene: TRBJ2-7; D gene: NA; V gene: TRBV27
CDR3 protein: ASSLSGSTEAF; J gene: TRBJ1-1; D gene: NA; V gene: TRBV28
CDR3 protein: ASSYRHTDGYT; J gene: TRBJ1-2; D gene: NA; V gene: TRBV28
CDR3 protein: ASSPNRQGRETQY; J gene: TRBJ2-5; D gene: NA; V gene: TRBV7-2
CDR3 protein: ASSPRAGMGYGYT; J gene: TRBJ1-2; D gene: NA; V gene: TRBV11-2
CDR3 protein: ASSQGSGRAYEQY; J gene: TRBJ2-7; D gene: NA; V gene: TRBV4-3
CDR3 protein: ASSLGWNNQPQH; J gene: TRBJ1-5; D gene: NA; V gene: TRBV7-9
CDR3 protein: AWSFPGHPNDYGYT; J gene: TRBJ1-2; D gene: NA; V gene: TRBV30
CDR3 protein: ASSSPVGGGYNEQF; J gene: TRBJ2-1; D gene: TRBD2; V gene: TRBV9
CDR3 protein: ASSLPGDGQF; J gene: TRBJ2-1; D gene: NA; V gene: TRBV27
CDR3 protein: ASSPGGGGYT; J gene: TRBJ1-2; D gene: NA; V gene: TRBV9
CDR3 protein: ASSPWDRRETQY; J gene: TRBJ2-5; D gene: NA; V gene: TRBV9
CDR3 protein: ASSGQHSYT; J gene: TRBJ1-2; D gene: NA; V gene: TRBV9
CDR3 protein: ASRPRDSNYEQY; J gene: TRBJ2-7; D gene: TRBD1; V gene: TRBV6-5
CDR3 protein: ASSLVGVGGTDTQY; J gene: TRBJ2-3; D gene: NA; V gene: TRBV7-8
CDR3 protein: ASSFSSGDRENYEQY; J gene: TRBJ2-7; D gene: TRBD1; V gene: TRBV27
CDR3 protein: ASSGGNYEQY; J gene: NA; D gene: NA; V gene: TRBV6-5
CDR3 protein: AWSVGSGENTGELF; J gene: TRBJ2-2; D gene: TRBD2; V gene: TRBV30
CDR3 protein: ASSLAPRASEHNEQF; J gene: TRBJ2-1; D gene: NA; V gene: TRBV7-6
CDR3 protein: ASSGAGAENNEQF; J gene: TRBJ2-1; D gene: TRBD2; V gene: TRBV9
CDR3 protein: ASSKRIGGGRRLAGDGSFYEQY; J gene: TRBJ2-7; D gene: NA; V gene: TRBV21-1
CDR3 protein: ASSTDREDWDGYT; J gene: TRBJ1-2; D gene: TRBD1; V gene: TRBV6-5
CDR3 protein: ASSLAGAKRTNEKLF; J gene: TRBJ1-4; D gene: NA; V gene: TRBV5-1
CDR3 protein: ASSDGRGGTYEQY; J gene: TRBJ2-7; D gene: TRBD2; V gene: TRBV25-1
CDR3 protein: AISDGPARNEQY; J gene: TRBJ2-7; D gene: NA; V gene: TRBV10-3